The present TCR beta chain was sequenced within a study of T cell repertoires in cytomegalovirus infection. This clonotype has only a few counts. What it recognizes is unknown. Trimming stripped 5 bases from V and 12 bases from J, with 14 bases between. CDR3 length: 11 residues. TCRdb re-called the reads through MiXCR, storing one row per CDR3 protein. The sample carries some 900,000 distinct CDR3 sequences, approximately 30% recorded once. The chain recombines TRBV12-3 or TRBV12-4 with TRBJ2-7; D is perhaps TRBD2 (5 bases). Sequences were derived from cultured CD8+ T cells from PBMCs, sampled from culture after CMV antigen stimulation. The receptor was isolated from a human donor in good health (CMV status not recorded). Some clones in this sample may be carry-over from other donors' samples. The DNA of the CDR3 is TGTGCCAGCAGTCCCGGGTCGGGGTCGTACTTC. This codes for CASSPGSGSYF.